Listed below are T cell receptor beta chains from one sample, sequenced in a study of post-analysis software for immune sequencing data. TCRdb used MiXCR to reprocess the PCR reads, holding one entry per CDR3 protein. The table includes approximately 660,000 distinct CDR3 sequences, roughly three fifths detected once. Sequencing was carried out using blood. The receptors derive from a girl aged 2 to 9 with multiple sclerosis. Each CDR3 is given without its conserved first and last residue. Fields, in order: CDR3 protein, clone size, V gene. Size tells how often a clone was seen (once, few, many) or the class of an expanded clone, and some rows leave it out.

ASFRLQGIDTEAF | NA | TRBV6-1
ASRSGSGDTEAF | few | TRBV5-1
SATRGVPGPDTQY | NA | TRBV20-1
ASSIDRGEAQY | NA | TRBV7-2
ASSWDRDGEQY | NA | TRBV7-2
AGGQGRGYT | NA | TRBV7-9
ASSLDRGRLF | NA | TRBV7-2
ASSLMAGNLHSSHNEQF | NA | TRBV5-5
ASSKSRDRATGDTQY | NA | TRBV10-1
GAKARYGYT | few | TRBV29-1
AGGTSPTDTQY | few | TRBV7-2
AISDPRQGNTEAF | NA | TRBV10-3
ALGIKNEKLF | NA | TRBV7-9
SVEDPGGLGGQF | few | TRBV29-1
SGGRPQETQY | few | TRBV20-1
ASSIWGGETDTQY | NA | TRBV5-1
ASSSPTQYTGELF | NA | TRBV6-5
ASSQDLSNGANVLT | few | TRBV4-3
ASSSGTVYGYT | once | TRBV27
ASSFDGGDSYEQY | NA | TRBV5-1
SGSPGGATQPQH | NA | TRBV20-1
AISEGLGEKLF | NA | TRBV10-3
SYLRLAGAATYNEQF | NA | TRBV20-1
ASNPGTGGDTQY | NA | TRBV12-3/TRBV12-4
AIGIQETQY | NA | TRBV10-3
ASSNRGTGSDTQY | NA | TRBV7-2
ASRLGGYGYT | NA | TRBV6-2/TRBV6-3
ASSETGSGANVLT | few | TRBV2
SARGEGNQETQY | NA | TRBV20-1
SAEGLDQGEQY | NA | TRBV20-1
ASSEGREQF | NA | TRBV2
ASSVAVGEFGYT | NA | TRBV9
ASSPLTGPYNEQF | NA | TRBV12-3/TRBV12-4
ASCRGYQETQY | NA | TRBV18
SATRLAEQETQY | NA | TRBV20-1
ASITGLAGIPVF | few | TRBV6-2/TRBV6-3
ASSHYLTPGLDRSY | NA | TRBV3-1
ANSLTSGGRETQY | NA | TRBV7-2
ASSYGQVNPGELF | NA | TRBV5-1
ASRNTGENIQY | NA | TRBV6-5
ASSYSGAGSSETQY | NA | TRBV6-2/TRBV6-3
ASSETLGGKQF | NA | TRBV2
ASSLSGSVYNEQF | NA | TRBV5-6
ASSYTASFSTDTQY | NA | TRBV28
ASSYTLPNTEAF | few | TRBV5-1
ASSLAPSREQF | once | TRBV6-2/TRBV6-3
AISVTRDMSTDTQY | NA | TRBV10-3
ASSPVKNIQY | many | TRBV18